The 28 T cell receptor beta chains below come from one sample, sequenced in a study of cytomegalovirus exposure and HLA in healthy donors. A multiplex PCR was run with 60 Vbeta primers and 13 Jbeta primers. Sequencing was performed with immunoSEQ multiplex PCR; in TCRdb, only in-frame clones are kept and a portion is missing. Here the sample spans under 200,000 clones, approximately 62% being singletons. The source material was PBMCs. Receptors originate from a man aged 45-65 years in good health and CMV-seronegative.

The chain employs TRBV4-1 and TRBJ2-7; possibly TRBD1 for D (6 bases). Germline loops: CDR1 MGHRA, CDR2 YSYEKL. This CDR3 spans 16 amino acids. Trimming took off 1 base at V and 2 bases at J, with 15 bases between the two ends. The CDR3 region has the DNA TGCGCCAGCAGCCAAGGGTCCCGGACAGACACCTACGAGCAGTACTTC. Amino acids: CASSQGSRTDTYEQYF.

The chain couples TRBV5-1 to TRBJ1-1; 12 nucleotides agree with TRBD1. CDR3 length: 16 residues. V shed 0 bases and J 5 bases; nucleotides not matched to a gene: 5. Germline-derived CDR1 and CDR2 are SGHRS and YFSETQ. For the CDR3, the DNA is TGCGCCAGCAGCTTGGAGGGACAGGGGGCTGGTACTGAAGCTTTCTTT. It encodes CASSLEGQGAGTEAFF.

The genes are TRBV7-2 and TRBJ1-2; maybe TRBD1 (5 bases). The V and J ends lost 5 bases and 2 bases respectively, with 9 bases between them. Germline V gene lookup returns CDR1 SGHTA and CDR2 FQGNSA. The CDR3 is made up of 13 amino acids. Written as DNA, the CDR3 is TGTGCCAGCAGCATGGACACCAACTATGGCTACACCTTC. Protein sequence: CASSMDTNYGYTF. Looking up the rest from reference TRBV7-2 and TRBJ1-2 gives the full variable domain: GAGVSQSPSNKVTEKGKDVELRCDPISGHTALYWYRQSLGQGLEFLIYFQGNSAPDKSGLPSDRFSAERTGGSVSTLTIQRTQQEDSAVYLCASSMDTNYGYTFGSGTRLTVV.

The rearrangement uses TRBV5-6 and TRBJ1-5; tentative D call: TRBD1 (5 bases). The V gene lost 0 bases and the J gene lost 4 bases, with 8 bases spanning the gap. The germline V gene has CDR1 SGHDT and CDR2 YYEEEE. This CDR3 is built from 14 residues. DNA of the CDR3: TGTGCCAGCAGCTTGGGGGCAGGGAATCAGCCCCAGCATTTT. It specifies CASSLGAGNQPQHF.

The chain links TRBV11-1 to TRBJ2-7; 8 nucleotides match TRBD1. This CDR3 is 16 amino acids long. CDR1 and CDR2 (germline): SGHAT, FQDESV (reference sequence). Trimming cost V 3 bases and J 2 bases; bases outside gene matches: 9. The CDR3 DNA reads as TGTGCCAGCAGCTTCTCCGGGACAGGACCCCCCTACGAGCAGTACTTC. It is translated as CASSFSGTGPPYEQYF.

The chain has TRBV6-5 and TRBJ2-3; TRBD1 agrees at 9 bases. CDR1 and CDR2 from the germline V gene are MNHEY and SVGAGI. V was pared by 10 bases and J by 5 bases, with 10 bases of the junction left unmatched. The CDR3 consists of 14 residues. CDR3 in DNA: TGTGCCACCTTAACCGGGACAGGGCTAGATACGCAGTATTTT. Translated, it gives CATLTGTGLDTQYF.

This clone was recorded a few times. The chain recombines TRBV5-5 with TRBJ1-1; D ambiguous. Per the germline V gene, CDR1 is SGHKS and CDR2 is YYEKEE (reference sequence). The CDR3 contains 14 residues. V lost 0 bases and J 1 base, leaving 7 bases between the germline ends. The CDR3 sequence: CASSLARGNTEAFF. The CDR3 DNA reads TGTGCCAGCAGCTTGGCAAGAGGGAACACTGAAGCTTTCTTT.

The genes are TRBV2 and TRBJ1-5, with D possibly TRBD1 on 6 matching bases. Germline-derived CDR1 and CDR2 are SNHLY and FYNNEI. The ends were cut back, 6 bases at V and 5 bases at J, with 17 bases in the middle. The CDR3 runs to 15 residues. The CDR3 region is CASSVETGHHQPQHF. CDR3 nucleotide sequence: TGTGCCAGCAGCGTCGAGACAGGCCACCATCAGCCCCAGCATTTT.

This sequence joins TRBV18 and TRBJ2-7, with TRBD1 identical over 7 bases. CDR3 length equals 16 residues. Germline V gene data show CDR1 as KGHSH and CDR2 as LQKENI. The V gene end was trimmed by 6 bases and the J gene end by 5 bases; junction bases not matched to a gene: 16. The CDR3 reads CASSNVNRDRDNEQYF. The CDR3 nucleotides are TGTGCCAGCTCTAATGTTAACCGAGACAGGGACAACGAGCAGTACTTC.

V usage is TRBV27 and J usage is TRBJ2-5; D might be TRBD2 (6 bases). V shed 5 bases and J shed 8 bases, with 9 bases lying between them. The CDR3 totals 11 residues. Germline CDR1 is MNHEY and CDR2 is SMNVEV (reference sequence). CDR3 nucleotides: TGTGCCAGCAGTGCCGGGACTACCCAGTACTTC. Protein: CASSAGTTQYF.

J is TRBJ2-5 and V is TRBV27; 7 nucleotides align to TRBD1. Trimming cost V 8 bases and J 1 base; bases outside gene matches: 4. The length of the CDR3 is 13 residues. Germline CDR1 MNHEY, CDR2 SMNVEV (reference sequence). CDR3 region: CASGRDSQETQYF. The CDR3 nucleotides read TGTGCCAGCGGCCGGGACAGCCAAGAGACCCAGTACTTC.

The chain is built from TRBV4-2 and TRBJ1-2; D perhaps matches TRBD1 (5 bases). Trimming pared 1 base from V and 3 bases from J, leaving 15 bases between. This CDR3 has 16 residues. Germline CDR1 reads LGHNA; CDR2 reads YNFKEQ. CDR3 residues: CASSQAGGGGDYGYTF. The DNA for the CDR3 is TGTGCCAGCAGCCAAGCCGGCGGGGGAGGGGACTATGGCTACACCTTC.

CDR3 in amino acids: CASNQDNSPLHF. The CDR3 DNA sequence: TGTGCCAGCAACCAGGATAATTCACCCCTCCACTTT. The chain employs TRBV2 and TRBJ1-6; D is ambiguous. The CDR3 spans 12 residues. V dropped 7 bases and J dropped 5 bases, with 6 bases sitting between them. CDR1 is SNHLY and CDR2 is FYNNEI in the germline V gene.

This clone was found once. This rearrangement joins TRBV7-9 to TRBJ1-2, with D possibly TRBD1 on 5 matching bases. Germline-derived CDR1 and CDR2 are SEHNR and FQNEAQ (reference sequence). The CDR3 covers 13 residues. V gave up 1 base and J gave up 4 bases, with 7 bases separating them. This CDR3 is CASSLDRPYGYTF. Here the CDR3 DNA reads TGTGCCAGCAGCTTAGACAGGCCCTATGGCTACACCTTC. Using reference TRBV7-9 and TRBJ1-2 for the parts outside the CDR3, the full variable domain is DTGVSQNPRHKITKRGQNVTFRCDPISEHNRLYWYRQTLGQGPEFLTYFQNEAQLEKSRLLSDRFSAERPKGSFSTLEIQRTEQGDSAMYLCASSLDRPYGYTFGSGTRLTVV.

V usage is TRBV28 and J usage is TRBJ2-3; D may be TRBD1 (5 bases). V was cut by 6 bases and J by 4 bases, with 8 bases left in between. The V gene's germline CDR1 is MDHEN and CDR2 SYDVKM. The length of the CDR3 is 12 residues. The CDR3 loop is CASSRTPDTQYF. The CDR3 nucleotides read TGTGCCAGCAGCCGGACACCAGATACGCAGTATTTT.

V usage is TRBV7-9 and J usage is TRBJ1-3; D is perhaps TRBD1 (5 bases). CDR1 and CDR2 (germline): SEHNR, FQNEAQ (reference sequence). V was clipped by 5 bases and J by 2 bases, with 10 bases between them. This CDR3 spans 14 amino acids. The CDR3 region has the DNA TGTGCCAGCAGCCTTCAAGGGGCTGGAAACACCATATATTTT. It translates to CASSLQGAGNTIYF.

The chain's CDR3 is CAWSAPGVANQPQHF. CDR3 bases: TGTGCCTGGAGTGCCCCCGGGGTCGCGAATCAGCCCCAGCATTTT. The V gene is TRBV30, the J gene TRBJ1-5, with D unresolved. This CDR3 region has 15 residues. Germline V CDR1 and CDR2: GTSNPN, SVGIG (reference sequence). V lost 1 base to trimming and J lost 4 bases, with 14 bases between them.

This clone was seen only once. The V gene is TRBV5-4, the J gene TRBJ2-2, with D possibly matching TRBD2 (5 bases). Germline assignment: CDR1 SGHNT and CDR2 YYREEE (reference sequence). Trimming took 0 bases from V and 4 from J, leaving 13 bases between them. This CDR3 spans 16 amino acids. CDR3 DNA sequence: TGTGCCAGCAGCTTGGCTGCTAGCAGATCCACCGGGGAGCTGTTTTTT. It is translated as CASSLAASRSTGELFF.

This clone occurred once. The sample holds other DNA sequences that translate to the same CDR3. The gene calls are TRBV6-5 and TRBJ1-1; tentative D call: TRBD1 (6 bases). Per the germline V gene, CDR1 is MNHEY and CDR2 is SVGAGI. This CDR3 is built from 14 residues. The germline V and J ends were trimmed by 2 bases and 0 bases, with 7 bases remaining between them. The CDR3 spells CASSYRGLNTEAFF. CDR3 DNA: TGTGCCAGCAGTTACAGGGGGTTGAACACTGAAGCTTTCTTT.

The DNA of the CDR3 is TGTGCCAGTAGACCGGGGGTCCGTAATGAGCAGTTCTTC. Translated: CASRPGVRNEQFF. V gene TRBV19 combines with J gene TRBJ2-1, with D possibly TRBD2 on 6 matching bases. This CDR3 region has 13 residues. CDR1 is LNHDA, CDR2 SQIVND, per germline (reference sequence). Trimming stripped 6 bases from V and 7 bases from J, with 13 bases between.

The rearrangement links TRBV28 to TRBJ1-1; 8 bases fit TRBD1. Germline loops: CDR1 MDHEN, CDR2 SYDVKM. The CDR3 spans 14 residues. Trimming took 4 bases from V and 4 from J; bases not matched to a gene: 5. CDR3 region: CASSSRGLGTEAFF. The CDR3 DNA reads TGTGCCAGCAGTTCCAGGGGGCTCGGCACTGAAGCTTTCTTT.

This clone has only a few counts. V usage is TRBV29-1 and J usage is TRBJ2-5, with D tentatively TRBD2 (6 bases). CDR1 and CDR2 (germline): SQVTM, ANQGSEA. The length of the CDR3 is 13 residues. Trimming stripped 1 base from V and 7 bases from J, with 13 bases between. CDR3 sequence: CSVEAEGRWTQYF. DNA of the CDR3: TGCAGCGTTGAAGCGGAGGGAAGATGGACCCAGTACTTC.

By its share, this clone is medium-sized. The rearrangement uses TRBV5-6 and TRBJ2-7; TRBD2 aligns across 9 bases. Trimming took 0 bases from V and 0 from J; bases not matched to a gene: 10. The CDR3 contains 18 residues. CDR1 and CDR2 (germline): SGHDT, YYEEEE. In nucleotides, the CDR3 is TGTGCCAGCAGCTTGGGGGTAGGTCTAGCGGGGTACTCCTACGAGCAGTACTTC. Its protein is CASSLGVGLAGYSYEQYF.

This chain links TRBV18 with TRBJ1-2; possible D gene TRBD1, 6 bases. The V end was cut by 5 bases, the J end by 3 bases, with 16 bases between. The germline gives CDR1 KGHSH, CDR2 LQKENI. CDR3 size: 15 residues. CDR3 in DNA: TGTGCCAGCTCAACCTCTCGACAGGTCGACTATGGCTACACCTTC. Amino acids: CASSTSRQVDYGYTF.

The genes are TRBV14 and TRBJ2-7; TRBD1 matches at 9 bases. The CDR3 spans 18 residues. Trimming removed 4 bases from V and 7 bases from J; junction bases left unmatched: 20. Germline CDR1 and CDR2: SGHDN and FVKESK. The CDR3 sequence: CASSPSPHRGLLLWEQYF. The DNA of the CDR3 is TGTGCCAGCAGCCCATCCCCCCACAGGGGGCTCCTTTTGTGGGAGCAGTACTTC.

This clone occurred a few times. V is TRBV6-1 and J is TRBJ1-5; TRBD1 aligns across 11 bases. This CDR3 has 15 residues. CDR1 and CDR2 (germline): MNHNS, SASEGT. Unmatched junction bases numbered 3, after V lost 2 bases and J lost 6 bases. This CDR3 is CASSEWGTGGQPQHF. CDR3 nucleotides: TGTGCCAGCAGTGAATGGGGGACAGGGGGTCAGCCCCAGCATTTT.

The CDR3 DNA reads as TGTGCCAGCTCACCACGGGTGGAGGGTGGCACTGAAGCTTTCTTT. Its protein product is CASSPRVEGGTEAFF. The rearrangement joins TRBV18 to TRBJ1-1; D gene unclear. Germline V gene sequence: CDR1 KGHSH, CDR2 LQKENI. The CDR3 contains 15 residues. Trimming shortened V by 1 base and J by 4 bases, and 13 bases separated the two germline ends.

The chain recombines TRBV7-2 with TRBJ2-5; TRBD2 matches 12 bases. With the DNA end fitting TRBJ2-7 better, the J assignment may be wrong. Per germline, CDR1 SGHTA and CDR2 FQGNSA. The CDR3 is 16 residues long. CDR3 residues: CASSPAGLAGSYEQYF. The CDR3 coding sequence is TGTGCCAGCAGCCCAGCGGGACTAGCGGGCTCCTACGAGCAGTACTTC.